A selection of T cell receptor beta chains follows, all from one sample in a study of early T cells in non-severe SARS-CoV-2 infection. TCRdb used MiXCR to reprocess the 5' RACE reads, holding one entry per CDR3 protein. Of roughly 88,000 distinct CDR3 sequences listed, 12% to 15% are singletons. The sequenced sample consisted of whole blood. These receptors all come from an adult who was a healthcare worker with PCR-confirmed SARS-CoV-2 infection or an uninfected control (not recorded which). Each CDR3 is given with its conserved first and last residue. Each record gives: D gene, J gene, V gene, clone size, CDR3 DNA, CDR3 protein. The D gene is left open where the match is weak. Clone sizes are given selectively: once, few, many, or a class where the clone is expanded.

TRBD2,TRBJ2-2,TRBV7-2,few,TGTGCCAGCAGCCCCCCGGGACTAGCGGGGCCGAACACCGGGGAGCTGTTTTTT,CASSPPGLAGPNTGELFF
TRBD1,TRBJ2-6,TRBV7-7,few,TGTGCTAGCAGTTTAACTTTTCAGGGGGCCGGGGCCAACGTCCTGACTTTC,CASSLTFQGAGANVLTF
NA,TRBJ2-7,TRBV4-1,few,TGCGCCAGCAGCCCCGGGGCGAATTACGAGCAGTACTTC,CASSPGANYEQYF
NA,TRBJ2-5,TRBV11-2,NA,TGTGCCAGCAGCTTACAAGCGGATCAAGAGACCCAGTACTTC,CASSLQADQETQYF
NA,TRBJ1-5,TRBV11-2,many,TGTGCCAGCAGCTTACAGCAAAATCAGCCCCAGCATTTT,CASSLQQNQPQHF
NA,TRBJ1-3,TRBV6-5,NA,TGTGCCAGCAGTTACGATAGAAACACCATATATTTT,CASSYDRNTIYF
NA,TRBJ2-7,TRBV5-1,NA,TGCGCCAGCAGCGCCGGGACGGCTTTCCTGTACGAGCAGTACTTC,CASSAGTAFLYEQYF
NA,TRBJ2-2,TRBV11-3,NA,TGTGCCAGCAGCTTATTACAGGGAAACACCGGGGAGCTGTTTTTT,CASSLLQGNTGELFF
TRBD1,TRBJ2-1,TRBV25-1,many,TGTGCCAGCAGCGGAATGTGGGGACAGGGTAGCTCCTACAATGAGCAGTTCTTC,CASSGMWGQGSSYNEQFF
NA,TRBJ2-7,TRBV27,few,TGTGCCAGCAGTCCGGGGGAGCAGTACTTC,CASSPGEQYF
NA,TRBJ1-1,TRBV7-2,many,TGTGCCAGCAGCTTAGGGGGGGATGAAGCTTTCTTT,CASSLGGDEAFF
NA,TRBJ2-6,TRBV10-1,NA,TGCGCCAGCAGTGGAATAGGAGGACCCGGGGCCAACGTCCTGACTTTC,CASSGIGGPGANVLTF
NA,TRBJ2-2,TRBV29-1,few,TGCAGCGTTGATGGCGTGCAGAACACCGGGGAGCTGTTTTTT,CSVDGVQNTGELFF